This TCR beta chain appears in the sequencing data of a study of shared clonotypes between healthy human individuals. The germline V and J ends were trimmed by 4 bases and 1 base, with 19 bases remaining between them. The CDR3 extends over 17 amino acids. Germline V gene sequence: CDR1 MNHEY, CDR2 SMNVEV (reference sequence). Profiling relied on immunoSEQ multiplex PCR, and the TCRdb table lists in-frame clones only, not all of them. The profile shows around 2.1 million clones, around 95% of them singletons. Specimen: naive CD4+ T cells sorted from blood. Subset reported: CD45RA+ positively selected. The TCR sequence derives from a man between 18 and 29 years old in good health. V is TRBV27 and J is TRBJ1-2; TRBD1 is a possible D gene (6 bases). This chain's CDR3 is CASSSLGGRDINYGYTF. In DNA form, the CDR3 reads TGTGCCAGCAGTTCCTTGGGGGGCCGGGATATTAACTATGGCTACACCTTC.